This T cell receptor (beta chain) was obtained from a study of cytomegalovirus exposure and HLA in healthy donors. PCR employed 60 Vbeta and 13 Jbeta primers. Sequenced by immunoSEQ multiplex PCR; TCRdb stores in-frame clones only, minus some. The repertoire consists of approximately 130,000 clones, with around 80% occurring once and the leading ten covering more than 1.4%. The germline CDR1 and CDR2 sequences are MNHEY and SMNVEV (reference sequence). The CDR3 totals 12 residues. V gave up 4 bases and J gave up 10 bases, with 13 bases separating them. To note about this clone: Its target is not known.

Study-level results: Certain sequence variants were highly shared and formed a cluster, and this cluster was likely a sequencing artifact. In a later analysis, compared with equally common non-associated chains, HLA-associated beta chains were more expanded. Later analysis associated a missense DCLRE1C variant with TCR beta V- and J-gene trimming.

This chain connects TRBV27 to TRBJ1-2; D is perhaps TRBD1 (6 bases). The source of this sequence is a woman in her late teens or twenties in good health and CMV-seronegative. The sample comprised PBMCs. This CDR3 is CASSSGARAYTF. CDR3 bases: TGTGCCAGCAGTTCAGGGGCCCGTGCCTACACCTTC.